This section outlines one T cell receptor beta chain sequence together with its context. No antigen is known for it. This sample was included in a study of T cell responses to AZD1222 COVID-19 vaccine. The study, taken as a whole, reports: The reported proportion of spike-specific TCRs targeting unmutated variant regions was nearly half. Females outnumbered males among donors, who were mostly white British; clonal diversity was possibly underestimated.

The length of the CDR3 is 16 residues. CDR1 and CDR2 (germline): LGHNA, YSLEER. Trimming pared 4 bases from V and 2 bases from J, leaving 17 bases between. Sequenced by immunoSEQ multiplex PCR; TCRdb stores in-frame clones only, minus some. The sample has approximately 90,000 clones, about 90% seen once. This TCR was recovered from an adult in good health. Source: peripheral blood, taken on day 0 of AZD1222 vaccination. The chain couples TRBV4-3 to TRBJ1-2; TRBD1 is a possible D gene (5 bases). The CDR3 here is CASSPGTATANYGYTF. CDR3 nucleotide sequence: TGCGCCAGCAGCCCTGGGACCGCGACTGCCAACTATGGCTACACCTTC.